Sequencing of this T cell receptor beta chain was carried out in a study of lymphopenia after photon versus proton radiotherapy. Study-level points and caveats: A bigger post-nadir fall in TCR diversity correlated inversely with survival time in deceased patients. Proton therapy kept repertoires fairly stable, unlike photons, which gained effector/memory cells. Only patients who died were analyzed for survival; proton advantage is unproven.

As regards this clone: Antigen specificity is unknown.

Sequenced by immunoSEQ multiplex PCR; TCRdb stores in-frame clones only, minus some. This table has about 16,000 clones, just over 85% appearing once. This CDR3 is 15 amino acids long. The V gene end was trimmed by 4 bases and the J gene end by 1 base; junction bases not matched to a gene: 8. CDR1 is SGDLS, CDR2 YYNGEE, per germline. The sample here was peripheral blood, taken from a patient treated with proton-based radiotherapy. The receptor comes from a man aged 70 or older with pancreatic cancer. This chain links TRBV9 with TRBJ2-7; 7 bases match TRBD1. CDR3 sequence reads: CASSPSAGGSYEQYF. DNA for the CDR3: TGTGCCAGCAGCCCATCGGCAGGGGGTTCCTACGAGCAGTACTTC.